One sample yielded the 15 T cell receptor beta chains listed below, sequenced in a study of T-cell reconstitution after alpha-beta-depleted transplantation in children. Unique molecular identifiers were used to barcode this TCRbeta library. MiXCR was run by TCRdb on the PCR reads, yielding one entry per CDR3 protein. The sample records under 450,000 distinct CDR3 sequences, approximately 12% being singletons. This specimen was PBMCs, taken from the stem cell graft. The receptors come from a human donor who donated a stem cell graft to a child with Fanconi anemia.

This clonotype was detected only a few times. This chain connects TRBV6-2 or TRBV6-3 to TRBJ2-1; 12 bases line up with TRBD2. The germline CDR1 and CDR2 sequences are MNHEY and SVGEGT. V shed 8 bases, J shed 9 bases, and the junction held 8 bases outside the gene matches. This CDR3 is 14 amino acids long. The CDR3 here is CASRPSGGAGEQFF. The CDR3 DNA follows: TGTGCCAGCCGACCTAGCGGGGGGGCGGGTGAGCAGTTCTTC.

This chain joins TRBV6-6 and TRBJ2-5; TRBD1 aligns across 8 bases. CDR1 is MNHNY, CDR2 SVGAGI, per germline (reference sequence). V trimming: 5 bases; J trimming: 6 bases; junction bases outside the gene matches: 5. The CDR3 consists of 13 residues. CDR3 nucleotide sequence: TGTGCCAGCAGTGTGGACAGGGAAAAGACCCAGTACTTC. Translating gives CASSVDREKTQYF.

This clonotype was observed many times. This chain joins TRBV5-1 and TRBJ1-1, with D possibly matching TRBD1 (5 bases). Germline V gene sequence: CDR1 SGHRS, CDR2 YFSETQ. The CDR3 has 15 residues. The ends were cut back, 4 bases at V and 1 base at J, with 14 bases in the middle. This CDR3 reads CASSPEAGRNTEAFF. In DNA form, the CDR3 reads TGCGCCAGCAGCCCCGAGGCAGGGAGGAACACTGAAGCTTTCTTT.

The chain recombines TRBV10-3 with TRBJ2-7; D is unclear. Germline loops: CDR1 ENHRY, CDR2 SYGVKD. This CDR3 region has 13 residues. Between the trimmed V and J ends, which lost 3 bases and 3 bases, there was a span of 9 bases. The CDR3 bases are TGTGCCATCAGTGACAATGAGGACTACGAGCAGTACTTC. It codes for CAISDNEDYEQYF.

The V call is TRBV30, the J call TRBJ2-3; D might be TRBD1 (5 bases). Germline assignment: CDR1 GTSNPN and CDR2 SVGIG (reference sequence). The CDR3 runs 15 residues. V shed 3 bases and J shed 0 bases, with 13 bases lying between them. The CDR3 bases are TGTGCCTGGAGCCGGGTAGGGGCTAGCACAGATACGCAGTATTTT. Amino acid sequence: CAWSRVGASTDTQYF.

This clonotype was observed many times. The chain links TRBV7-8 to TRBJ1-5, with D uncertain. This CDR3 region has 14 residues. V was shortened by 2 bases and J by 5 bases, with 10 bases between the two germline ends. In germline, CDR1 is SGHVS, CDR2 FQNEAQ. CDR3 DNA: TGTGCCAGCAGCTTACCCCAGACTTATCAGCCCCAGCATTTT. Amino acids: CASSLPQTYQPQHF. The whole variable domain, filled in from reference TRBV7-8 and TRBJ1-5, reads GAGVSQSPRYKVAKRGQDVALRCDPISGHVSLFWYQQALGQGPEFLTYFQNEAQLDKSGLPSDRFFAERPEGSVSTLKIQRTQQEDSAVYLCASSLPQTYQPQHFGDGTRLSIL.

This clonotype showed up just a few times. The CDR3 DNA is TGTGCCAGCAGCCAAAACAGGGGAGGTAATTCACCCCTCCACTTT. Its translation is CASSQNRGGNSPLHF. V and J are TRBV3-1 and TRBJ1-6; 7 nucleotides match TRBD1. The J segment lost 6 bases and the V segment lost 2 bases, leaving 4 bases of the junction unmatched. Germline V gene sequence: CDR1 LGHDT, CDR2 YNNKEL (reference sequence). There are 15 residues in the CDR3.

This clonotype has a handful of counts. The chain is built from TRBV4-3 and TRBJ1-3; D is unclear. Germline V lookup: CDR1 LGHNA, CDR2 YSLEER. The CDR3 extends over 16 amino acids. The V gene lost 0 bases and the J gene lost 0 bases, with 9 bases spanning the gap. The CDR3 DNA reads as TGCGCCAGCAGCCAAGATCGAGGGTACTCTGGAAACACCATATATTTT. Encoded protein: CASSQDRGYSGNTIYF.

This chain joins TRBV11-2 and TRBJ2-3, with D perhaps TRBD2 (5 bases). Germline-derived CDR1 and CDR2 are SGHAT and FQNNGV. CDR3 size: 16 residues. V shed 1 base and J shed 2 bases, with 13 bases lying between them. The CDR3 region has the DNA TGTGCCAGCAGCTTAGCCGCCGGGAACCCCACAGATACGCAGTATTTT. The encoded protein is CASSLAAGNPTDTQYF.

The table lists this clonotype with a few counts. The gene calls are TRBV7-2 and TRBJ2-7; D is uncertain. Germline CDR1 SGHTA, CDR2 FQGNSA. This CDR3 region has 13 residues. V dropped 5 bases and J dropped 7 bases, with 15 bases sitting between them. This CDR3 reads CASSPRRDWEQYF. CDR3 nucleotides: TGTGCCAGCAGCCCTCGGAGAGACTGGGAGCAGTACTTC.

This chain connects TRBV12-3 or TRBV12-4 to TRBJ2-2; no definite D call. V was shortened by 1 base and J by 2 bases, with 11 bases between the two germline ends. This CDR3 is 16 amino acids long. Here the CDR3 reads CASSLDTHLNTGELFF. The CDR3 region has the DNA TGTGCCAGCAGTTTAGACACCCACCTAAACACCGGGGAGCTGTTTTTT.

The chain joins TRBV7-8 to TRBJ2-1; possible D gene TRBD2, 5 bases. Germline CDR1 reads SGHVS; CDR2 reads FQNEAQ. The V and J ends lost 0 bases and 3 bases respectively, with 18 bases between them. CDR3 size: 18 residues. CDR3 nucleotide sequence: TGTGCCAGCAGCTTAGCGCGGGCGCAGACGACGAGCTACAATGAGCAGTTCTTC. This translates into CASSLARAQTTSYNEQFF.

This clonotype has just a few counts. The chain uses TRBV5-1 and TRBJ1-5; 9 bases align to TRBD1. The junction had 2 bases not matched to a gene; V was cut back by 0 bases and J by 4 bases. From germline, CDR1 is SGHRS and CDR2 YFSETQ. The length of the CDR3 is 15 residues. DNA for the CDR3: TGCGCCAGCAGCTTGGCGGGACAGGGAAATCAGCCCCAGCATTTT. The encoded protein is CASSLAGQGNQPQHF.

This clonotype came up many times. This chain links TRBV6-2 or TRBV6-3 with TRBJ2-3, with D perhaps TRBD1 (5 bases). CDR3 length: 15 residues. Trimming removed 2 bases at V and 2 bases at J, with 11 bases between. Germline CDR1 reads MNHEY; CDR2 reads SVGEGT. In DNA, the CDR3 is TGTGCCAGCAGTTACGATTCAGGGCCCACAGATACGCAGTATTTT. This gives the protein CASSYDSGPTDTQYF.

This chain connects TRBV5-5 to TRBJ2-1, with a possible D match to TRBD1 (6 bases). This CDR3 spans 13 amino acids. Trimming removed 2 bases from V and 13 bases from J, with 16 bases in between. The germline V gene encodes CDR1 SGHKS and CDR2 YYEKEE (reference sequence). CDR3 bases: TGTGCCAGCAGCTTACAACAGGGCATAAGCCAGTTCTTC. Translation: CASSLQQGISQFF.